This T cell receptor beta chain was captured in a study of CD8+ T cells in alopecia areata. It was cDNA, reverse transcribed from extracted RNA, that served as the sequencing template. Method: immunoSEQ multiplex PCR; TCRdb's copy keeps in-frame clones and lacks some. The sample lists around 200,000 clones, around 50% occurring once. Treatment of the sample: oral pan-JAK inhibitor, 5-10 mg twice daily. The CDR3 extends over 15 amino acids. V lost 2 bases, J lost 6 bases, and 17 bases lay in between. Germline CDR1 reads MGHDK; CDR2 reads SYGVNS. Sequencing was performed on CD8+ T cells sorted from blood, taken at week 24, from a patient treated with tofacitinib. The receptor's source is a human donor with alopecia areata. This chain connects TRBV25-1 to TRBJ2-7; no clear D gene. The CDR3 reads CASSERTTQAREQYF. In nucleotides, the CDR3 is TGTGCCAGCAGTGAACGGACCACTCAGGCACGCGAGCAGTACTTC.